A selection of T cell receptor beta chains follows, all from one sample in a study of radiotherapy plus CTLA-4 blockade in lung cancer. TCRdb's copy holds only in-frame clones and misses some; the assay was immunoSEQ multiplex PCR. The table shows about 99,000 clones, with 70% to 90% occurring only once. Sample: peripheral blood, taken from a patient treated with radiotherapy plus ipilimumab. These TCRs come from a human donor with non-small cell lung cancer that progressed on radiotherapy plus ipilimumab. The CDR3 runs from the conserved cysteine through the conserved F or W. The D gene is left open where the match is weak. The size entry is marked missing in some rows and otherwise reads once, few, many or a size class.

V gene	clone size	J gene	D gene	CDR3 DNA	CDR3 protein
TRBV7-8	NA	TRBJ2-5	NA	TGTGCCAGCAGCTTAAAAGAGACCCAGTACTTC	CASSLKETQYF
TRBV15	NA	TRBJ2-1	NA	TGTGCCACCGCCCGGGACTACAATGAGCAGTTCTTC	CATARDYNEQFF
TRBV6-5	NA	TRBJ2-1	TRBD2	TGTGCCAGCGGCCTACTGAGCGGGATTACGAATGAGCAGTTCTTC	CASGLLSGITNEQFF
TRBV6-1	NA	TRBJ2-5	NA	TGTGCCAGCACCCTCGACCCCACGGAGGCCCAGTACTTC	CASTLDPTEAQYF
TRBV5-1	NA	TRBJ2-1	NA	TGCGCCAGCAGCTGGGGCGGAGGAGGGGAGCAGTTCTTC	CASSWGGGGEQFF
TRBV19	NA	TRBJ1-6	TRBD1	TGTGCCACCCGGACAGGGTTCTCCTCACCCCTCCACTTT	CATRTGFSSPLHF
TRBV12-1	NA	TRBJ2-7	NA	TGTGCCAGCAGCTCCGATATGTCGGGACAGGGACCCTACGAGCAGTACTTC	CASSSDMSGQGPYEQYF
TRBV6-6	once	TRBJ2-7	TRBD1	TGTGCCAGCAGTTTTAGACAGGGCACGGTCGACGAGCAGTACTTC	CASSFRQGTVDEQYF
TRBV6-5	NA	TRBJ1-4	NA	TGTGCCAGCAGTCTTCGAGTAGGGGTTGATGAAAAACTGTTTTTT	CASSLRVGVDEKLFF
TRBV6-1	NA	TRBJ2-7	NA	TGTGCCAGCAGTGAAGCAAAGGACAAGAACTACGAGCAGTACTTC	CASSEAKDKNYEQYF
TRBV5-1	NA	TRBJ2-2	TRBD2	TGCGCCAGCAACACCAATCTAGCGGGAGCGACCGGGGAGCTGTTTTTT	CASNTNLAGATGELFF
TRBV4-2	NA	TRBJ2-1	TRBD2	TGTGCCAGCAGCCAAGATCCTGGGGGGCTAGCGGGAGGTTACAATGAGCAGTTCTTC	CASSQDPGGLAGGYNEQFF
TRBV6-1	NA	TRBJ2-5	NA	TGTGCCAGCAGTGAAATTGGTGTGGGACCTTCGGGAAAGACCCAGTACTTC	CASSEIGVGPSGKTQYF
TRBV27	NA	TRBJ2-5	NA	TGTGCCAGCAGTTTAGTTGGCTACCCAGGGTACCAAGAGACCCAGTACTTC	CASSLVGYPGYQETQYF
TRBV30	NA	TRBJ2-7	NA	TGTGCCTGGATGAGGGACGGCTTATCCTACGAGCAGTACTTC	CAWMRDGLSYEQYF
TRBV27	NA	TRBJ2-1	TRBD2	TGTGCCAGCACTCTCCGACTAGCGGGAGGGCACAATGAGCAGTTCTTC	CASTLRLAGGHNEQFF
TRBV7-8	NA	TRBJ2-7	TRBD2	TGTGCCAGCAGCTTCCGGACTAGCGGAGGATACGAGCAGTACTTC	CASSFRTSGGYEQYF
TRBV6-6	NA	TRBJ1-1	NA	TGTGCCAGCAGTTACGGAGGGGTGGAAACTGAAGCTTTCTTT	CASSYGGVETEAFF
TRBV15	NA	TRBJ2-1	NA	TGTGCCACCAGCAGAGAGTGGTCAGCCTACAATGAGCAGTTCTTC	CATSREWSAYNEQFF
TRBV7-8	NA	TRBJ2-3	NA	TGTGCCAGCAGCAAAGAGGACGGATTAGACACAGATACGCAGTATTTT	CASSKEDGLDTDTQYF
TRBV13	NA	TRBJ2-6	NA	TGTGCCAGCAGTCGATATGGGGCCAACGTCCTGACTTTC	CASSRYGANVLTF
TRBV14	once	TRBJ2-1	TRBD2	TGTGCCAGCAGCCAAGGGATTTTAGCGGGAAATAATGAGCAGTTCTTC	CASSQGILAGNNEQFF
TRBV11-3	NA	TRBJ2-3	NA	TGTGCCAGCAGCTTAGTAGGAGGAGGCACAGATACGCAGTATTTT	CASSLVGGGTDTQYF
TRBV5-6	NA	TRBJ2-3	NA	TGTGCCAGCAGCGTCGGACGTTTAAGCACAGATACGCAGTATTTT	CASSVGRLSTDTQYF
TRBV6-1	few	TRBJ2-3	TRBD2	TGTGCCAGCAGTGGCGCCCGGCTAGCGGGAGGGCCTGGAGATACGCAGTATTTT	CASSGARLAGGPGDTQYF
TRBV10-3	NA	TRBJ1-1	TRBD1	TGTGCCACGGACAGGGGGCTCTTCTCTGAAGCTTTCTTT	CATDRGLFSEAFF
TRBV20-1	once	TRBJ1-3	NA	TGCAGTGCCGGAGCGGGAAACACCATATATTTT	CSAGAGNTIYF
TRBV18	NA	TRBJ1-2	NA	TGTGCCAGCTCACAAGACCGGTTGGGCGGTTACACCTTC	CASSQDRLGGYTF
TRBV2	NA	TRBJ1-5	NA	TGTGCCAGCAGTGGGGGGACTTATAATCAGCCCCAGCATTTT	CASSGGTYNQPQHF
TRBV28	NA	TRBJ2-5	NA	TGTGCCAGCAGTTTGGTCGACAAGTACCAAGAGACCCAGTACTTC	CASSLVDKYQETQYF
TRBV6-1	NA	TRBJ2-3	TRBD2	TGTGCCAGCACCCTAGCGGGAGGGTGGACAGATACGCAGTATTTT	CASTLAGGWTDTQYF
TRBV2	NA	TRBJ2-5	NA	TGTGCCAGCAGTGGACTGAGAGACCAGTACTTC	CASSGLRDQYF
TRBV15	NA	TRBJ2-5	NA	TGTGCCACCAGCAGAGATATGGGAGACTCCCAAGAGACCCAGTACTTC	CATSRDMGDSQETQYF
TRBV28	NA	TRBJ2-7	NA	TGTGCCAGCAGGAACACCGGGACGGGGACCTACGAGCAGTACTTC	CASRNTGTGTYEQYF
TRBV2	NA	TRBJ1-1	NA	TGTGCCAGCAGTTCTCTTTCCAGGGATACTGAAGCTTTCTTT	CASSSLSRDTEAFF
TRBV5-1	NA	TRBJ2-1	TRBD2	TGCGCCAGCAGCTTGGCCGGGACTAGCGGGAACCGGGGGGAGCAGTTCTTC	CASSLAGTSGNRGEQFF
TRBV9	NA	TRBJ2-3	NA	TGTGCCAGCAGCGTCTCCCCAGCGGCTAGCACAGATACGCAGTATTTT	CASSVSPAASTDTQYF
TRBV6-6	NA	TRBJ1-5	NA	TGTGCCACCTACCCGGGTCGGGAGGGTCAGCCCCAGCATTTT	CATYPGREGQPQHF
TRBV27	NA	TRBJ1-1	NA	TGTGCCAGTTTGGGGGGTACCACTGAAGCTTTCTTT	CASLGGTTEAFF
TRBV19	few	TRBJ1-5	TRBD1	TGTGCCAGTAGTATGGTCTGGGGACAGGGGAGTCAGCCCCAGCATTTT	CASSMVWGQGSQPQHF
TRBV9	once	TRBJ1-4	NA	TGTGCCAGCAGCGTGGCGGGTTGGGCTAATGAAAAACTGTTTTTT	CASSVAGWANEKLFF
TRBV10-1	NA	TRBJ2-5	NA	TGCGCCAGCAGTGCAGGGTGGGAGACCCAGTACTTC	CASSAGWETQYF
TRBV7-8	NA	TRBJ2-7	TRBD2	TGTGCCAGCAGCCCTAGCGGGAGGGCGGTAGGCGAGCAGTACTTC	CASSPSGRAVGEQYF
TRBV4-1	NA	TRBJ1-5	TRBD1	TGCGCCAGCAGCCAAGGACTAGGTGGGACAGGGGCACGGCCCCAGCATTTT	CASSQGLGGTGARPQHF
TRBV5-1	NA	TRBJ1-2	NA	TGCGCCAGCAGCGAGGGGTCTTACCCCTATGGCTACACCTTC	CASSEGSYPYGYTF
TRBV19	NA	TRBJ2-2	NA	TGTGCCAGTAGTAACCCGAACACCGGGGAGCTGTTTTTT	CASSNPNTGELFF
TRBV29-1	NA	TRBJ1-2	NA	TGCAGCACCGAGGTCAGGGGTTCGGACTATGGCTACACCTTC	CSTEVRGSDYGYTF
TRBV2	NA	TRBJ2-1	NA	TGTGCCAGCAGTCCTGTGGGGACATCCAACCCCTCCGGGAATGAGCAGTTCTTC	CASSPVGTSNPSGNEQFF
TRBV19	NA	TRBJ1-4	NA	TGTGCCAGTAGGAAAGGGGGGGCACATCTACTGTTTTTT	CASRKGGAHLLFF
TRBV9	NA	TRBJ2-3	NA	TGTGCCAGCAGCGGCACCACAGATACGCAGTATTTT	CASSGTTDTQYF